The subject of this entry is one TCR beta chain. This sample was taken from a study of blood T cells in healthy people across ages. Primers used in a second PCR of about 6 to 11 cycles were a sample-barcoded 5' primer and a J-beta primer mix. TCRdb re-analysed the 5' RACE reads in MiXCR, keeping a single row per CDR3 protein. The sample includes 600,000 to 900,000 distinct CDR3 sequences, roughly 24% of them seen just once. The V gene's germline CDR1 is SGHRS and CDR2 YFSETQ. Trimming removed 0 bases from V and 2 bases from J, with 8 bases in between. The CDR3 covers 14 residues. The sample was also linked to a second study, of T cells of mothers and their children.

The origin of this receptor is a boy between 10 and 17 years old in good health. This rearrangement joins TRBV5-1 to TRBJ2-5; D unresolved. The sequenced sample consisted of blood. In nucleotides, the CDR3 is TGCGCCAGCAGCTTGGGGCGGAAACAAGAGACCCAGTACTTC. Translated: CASSLGRKQETQYF.